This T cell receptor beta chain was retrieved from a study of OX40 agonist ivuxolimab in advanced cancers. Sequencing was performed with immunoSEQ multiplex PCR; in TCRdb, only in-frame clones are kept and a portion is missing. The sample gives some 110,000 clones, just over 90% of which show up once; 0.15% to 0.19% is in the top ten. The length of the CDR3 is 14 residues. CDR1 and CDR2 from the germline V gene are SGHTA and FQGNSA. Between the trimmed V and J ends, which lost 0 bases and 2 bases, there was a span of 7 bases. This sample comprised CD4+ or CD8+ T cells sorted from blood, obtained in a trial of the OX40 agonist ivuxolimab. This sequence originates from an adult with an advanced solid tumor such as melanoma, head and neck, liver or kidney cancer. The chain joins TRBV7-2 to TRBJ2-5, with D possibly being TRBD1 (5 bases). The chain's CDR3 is CASSLARTQETQYF. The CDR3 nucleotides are TGTGCCAGCAGCTTAGCGAGGACACAAGAGACCCAGTACTTC. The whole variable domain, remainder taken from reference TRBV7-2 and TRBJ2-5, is GAGVSQSPSNKVTEKGKDVELRCDPISGHTALYWYRQSLGQGLEFLIYFQGNSAPDKSGLPSDRFSAERTGGSVSTLTIQRTQQEDSAVYLCASSLARTQETQYFGPGTRLLVL.